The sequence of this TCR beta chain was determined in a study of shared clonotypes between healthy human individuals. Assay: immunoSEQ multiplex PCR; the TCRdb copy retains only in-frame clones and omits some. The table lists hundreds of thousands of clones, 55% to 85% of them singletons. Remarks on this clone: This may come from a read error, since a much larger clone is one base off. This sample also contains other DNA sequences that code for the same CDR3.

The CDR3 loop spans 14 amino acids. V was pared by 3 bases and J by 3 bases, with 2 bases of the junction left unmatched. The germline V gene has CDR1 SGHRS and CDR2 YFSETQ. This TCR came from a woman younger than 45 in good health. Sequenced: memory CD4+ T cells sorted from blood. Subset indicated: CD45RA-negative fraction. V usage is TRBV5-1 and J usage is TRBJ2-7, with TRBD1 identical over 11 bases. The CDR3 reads CASSSGTGGYEQYF. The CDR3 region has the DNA TGCGCCAGCAGCTCCGGGACAGGGGGCTACGAGCAGTACTTC. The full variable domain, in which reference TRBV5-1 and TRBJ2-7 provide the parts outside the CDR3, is KAGVTQTPRYLIKTRGQQVTLSCSPISGHRSVSWYQQTPGQGLQFLFEYFSETQRNKGNFPGRFSGRQFSNSRSEMNVSTLELGDSALYLCASSSGTGGYEQYFGPGTRLTVT.